Each of the 10 T cell receptor beta chains below was sequenced from the same sample in a study of follicular helper T cells after annual influenza vaccination. Produced via immunoSEQ multiplex PCR; TCRdb's table is partial and in-frame only. The table lists roughly 7,000 clones, approximately 83% of them singletons. Indicated time point: 2015-2016 season, 7 days after influenza vaccination. Source: CXCR5+ CD38- circulating T follicular helper cells from blood, taken 7 days after influenza vaccination. Subset here: circulating Tfh, non-naive CD4+CXCR5+PD-1+ (ICOS+CD38+ or ICOS-CD38-). The receptors come from an adult who received the influenza vaccine.

This rearrangement joins TRBV4-2 to TRBJ2-7; D uncertain. Between the trimmed V and J ends, which lost 0 bases and 6 bases, there was a span of 3 bases. This CDR3 is 11 amino acids long. The germline V gene has CDR1 LGHNA and CDR2 YNFKEQ. The CDR3 sequence is CASSQDFEQYF. Written as DNA, the CDR3 is TGTGCCAGCAGCCAAGATTTCGAGCAGTACTTC.

This rearrangement joins TRBV28 to TRBJ2-5; D is unclear. The germline V gene has CDR1 MDHEN and CDR2 SYDVKM. Trimming shortened V by 2 bases and J by 4 bases, and 11 bases separated the two germline ends. This CDR3 has 14 amino acids. DNA of the CDR3: TGTGCCAGCAGTTTAGGCAGCCCGGGAGAGACCCAGTACTTC. Protein sequence: CASSLGSPGETQYF.

V and J are TRBV7-3 and TRBJ1-2; D not certain. V was clipped by 0 bases and J by 3 bases, with 8 bases between them. Germline CDR1 is SGHTA and CDR2 is FQGTGA. This CDR3 spans 14 amino acids. CDR3 residues: CASSLTSGDYGYTF. The CDR3 bases are TGTGCCAGCAGCTTAACATCTGGGGACTATGGCTACACCTTC.

The chain is built from TRBV11-2 and TRBJ1-1; D ambiguous. This CDR3 contains 12 residues. The germline gives CDR1 SGHAT, CDR2 FQNNGV. The germline V and J ends were trimmed by 1 base and 6 bases, with 6 bases remaining between them. CDR3 sequence reads: CASSLGTPEAFF. The CDR3 DNA reads as TGTGCCAGCAGCTTAGGGACCCCTGAAGCTTTCTTT.

V is TRBV10-3 and J is TRBJ1-5, with unresolved D. Per the germline V gene, CDR1 is ENHRY and CDR2 is SYGVKD. This CDR3 region has 13 residues. The ends were cut back, 6 bases at V and 5 bases at J, with 11 bases in the middle. The CDR3 reads CAIREGQDQPQHF. Here the CDR3 DNA reads TGTGCCATCAGAGAGGGCCAAGATCAGCCCCAGCATTTT.

V gene TRBV29-1 combines with J gene TRBJ2-2; D unclear. The CDR3 has 13 amino acids. The V end lost 8 bases, the J end lost 0 bases, and 10 bases lay between the germline ends. Per germline, CDR1 SQVTM and CDR2 ANQGSEA. For the CDR3, the DNA is TGCAGCTCAGCGCATACGAACACCGGGGAGCTGTTTTTT. Residues: CSSAHTNTGELFF.

The rearrangement joins TRBV14 to TRBJ1-4; D gene unclear. Germline values: CDR1 SGHDN, CDR2 FVKESK. Between the trimmed V and J ends, which lost 3 bases and 3 bases, there was a span of 17 bases. The CDR3 has 17 amino acids. The CDR3 DNA is TGTGCCAGCAGCCATCGCGTAAACGAAGGACCTAATGAAAAACTGTTTTTT. This gives the protein CASSHRVNEGPNEKLFF.

The rearrangement uses TRBV19 and TRBJ2-7, with 14 bases aligning to TRBD2. V dropped 9 bases and J dropped 9; count of bases not matched to a gene: 7. The CDR3 covers 13 residues. CDR1 is LNHDA and CDR2 is SQIVND in the germline V gene (reference sequence). The DNA for the CDR3 is TGTGCCAGCGCCGGACTAGCGGGAGGTGGGCAGTACTTC. It yields the protein CASAGLAGGGQYF.

A note on this clone: The junction differs from germline at one of its ends, possibly a read error. The V gene is TRBV7-7, the J gene TRBJ2-5, with 8 bases that match TRBD2. The CDR3 length is 14 residues. Germline lookup yields CDR1 SSHAT and CDR2 FNYEAQ (reference sequence). The CDR3 bases are TGTGCTAGCAGCTTAGGGGCGGGAGGCGAGACCCAGTACTTC. Translation: CASSLGAGGETQYF.

V gene TRBV7-9 combines with J gene TRBJ2-5, with no clear D. Looked up from germline, CDR1 is SEHNR and CDR2 is FQNEAQ (reference sequence). This CDR3 is 15 amino acids long. The germline V and J ends were trimmed by 4 bases and 7 bases, with 19 bases remaining between them. The CDR3 DNA reads TGTGCCAGCAGCTCCTCCTCGTTGGCCTTAGGGACCCAGTACTTC. Amino acids: CASSSSSLALGTQYF.